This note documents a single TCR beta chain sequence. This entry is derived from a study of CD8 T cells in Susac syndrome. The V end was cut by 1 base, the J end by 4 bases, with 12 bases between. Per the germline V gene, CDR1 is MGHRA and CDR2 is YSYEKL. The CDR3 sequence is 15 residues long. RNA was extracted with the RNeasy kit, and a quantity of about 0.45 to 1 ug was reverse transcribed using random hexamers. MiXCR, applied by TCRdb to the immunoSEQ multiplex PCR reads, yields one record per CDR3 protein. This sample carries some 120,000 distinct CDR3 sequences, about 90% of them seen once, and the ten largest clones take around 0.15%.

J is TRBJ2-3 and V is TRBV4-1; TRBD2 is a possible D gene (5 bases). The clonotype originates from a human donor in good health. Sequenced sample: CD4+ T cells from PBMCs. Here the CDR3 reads CASSQGGLGADTQYF. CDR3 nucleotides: TGCGCCAGCAGCCAAGGAGGGCTTGGGGCAGATACGCAGTATTTT.